These 27 T cell receptor beta chains share one sample of origin, sequenced in a study of blood T cells in healthy people across ages (dated by TCRdb to 2013 to 2016). The library was built by means of 5' RACE. TCRdb records Illumina HiSeq 2500 as the sequencer. The second PCR ran for about 7 to 11 cycles and used a J-beta primer mix along with a sample-barcoded 5' primer. TCRdb's own reprocessing of the public reads used fastp at Q25 and MiXCR and kept productive beta chains. CDR3 protein duplicates are merged, each entry listing the most common genes and DNA. A total of about 1.4 million distinct CDR3 sequences appear in this sample, around 55% of them only once. 6.5% to 8.5% of the sample is taken by the ten largest. The specimen sequenced was blood. The source is a man aged 18 to 30 in good health.

In its sample, this clonotype was seen once. V usage is TRBV7-9 and J usage is TRBJ2-7, with 11 bases fitting TRBD2. The CDR3 totals 14 residues. The germline gives CDR1 SEHNR, CDR2 FQNEAQ (reference sequence). The CDR3 DNA sequence: TGTGCAGCCGAGGTAGCGGGAGGGGGCTACGAGCAGTACTTC. Amino acids: CAAEVAGGGYEQYF.

This clonotype has a handful of counts. The chain employs TRBV5-1 and TRBJ2-4; D might be TRBD2 (5 bases). The germline V and J ends were trimmed by 0 bases and 8 bases, with 18 bases remaining between them. This CDR3 is 16 amino acids long. The germline gives CDR1 SGHRS, CDR2 YFSETQ. CDR3 in DNA: TGCGCCAGCAGCTTGGAAGGGATTGAGGGCATGGACATTCAGTACTTC. This encodes CASSLEGIEGMDIQYF.

V is TRBV20-1 and J is TRBJ2-7; possibly TRBD1 for D (5 bases). V gave up 6 bases and J gave up 7 bases, with 16 bases separating them. Germline CDR1 DFQATT, CDR2 SNEGSKA (reference sequence). The CDR3 has 12 amino acids. CDR3 amino acids: CSAASREREQYF. For the CDR3, the DNA is TGCAGTGCCGCCTCCAGGGAACGGGAGCAGTACTTC.

CDR3 residues: CASSAASGSLYEQYF. CDR3 DNA sequence: TGTGCCAGCAGCGCGGCTAGCGGGTCCCTCTACGAGCAGTACTTC. The chain joins TRBV7-8 to TRBJ2-7; 8 bases line up with TRBD2. Germline CDR1 and CDR2: SGHVS and FQNEAQ. CDR3 size: 15 residues. J lost 3 bases, V lost 5 bases, and 9 bases had no gene match.

Only a few counts were recorded for this clonotype. The V and J genes are TRBV5-4 and TRBJ2-7; TRBD1 is a possible D gene (5 bases). V dropped 6 bases and J dropped 1 base, with 14 bases sitting between them. The CDR3 spans 14 residues. Germline V gene sequence: CDR1 SGHNT, CDR2 YYREEE (reference sequence). CDR3 nucleotide sequence: TGTGCCAGCAACCATGACAGAAATTCCTACGAGCAGTACTTC. Residues: CASNHDRNSYEQYF.

The chain uses TRBV20-1 and TRBJ2-1; possible D gene TRBD1, 6 bases. Trimming pared 4 bases from V and 6 bases from J, leaving 16 bases between. The CDR3 totals 14 residues. Germline-derived CDR1 and CDR2 are DFQATT and SNEGSKA (reference sequence). CDR3 protein: CSAKDSGATNEQFF. The DNA for the CDR3 is TGCAGTGCTAAGGACAGTGGGGCCACCAATGAGCAGTTCTTC.

DNA for the CDR3: TGTGCCAGCACCTACCAGAGGAGGGTCTATGGCTACACCTTC. This codes for CASTYQRRVYGYTF. This chain connects TRBV7-2 to TRBJ1-2; D gene unclear. In germline, CDR1 is SGHTA, CDR2 FQGNSA. V lost 7 bases, J lost 4 bases, and 16 bases lay in between. The CDR3 is made up of 14 amino acids. Drawing the rest from reference TRBV7-2 and TRBJ1-2, the complete variable domain is GAGVSQSPSNKVTEKGKDVELRCDPISGHTALYWYRQSLGQGLEFLIYFQGNSAPDKSGLPSDRFSAERTGGSVSTLTIQRTQQEDSAVYLCASTYQRRVYGYTFGSGTRLTVV.

The gene calls are TRBV29-1 and TRBJ2-5, with TRBD1 matching 8 bases. Judging by the DNA end, TRBJ2-7 fits better; the J call may be wrong. Germline V gene data show CDR1 as SQVTM and CDR2 as ANQGSEA. This CDR3 is 13 amino acids long. The CDR3 DNA sequence: TGCAGCGTTGAAGGGACAGGGAGAAACGAGCAGTACTTC. As protein: CSVEGTGRNEQYF.

The chain recombines TRBV10-3 with TRBJ1-5; D possibly corresponds to TRBD1 (6 bases). The germline V gene encodes CDR1 ENHRY and CDR2 SYGVKD. Trimming removed 1 base from V and 4 bases from J, with 11 bases in between. The CDR3 is 15 residues long. This CDR3 is CAISEYQGTNQPQHF. CDR3 bases: TGTGCCATCAGTGAGTACCAGGGGACGAATCAGCCCCAGCATTTT.

The chain employs TRBV6-2 or TRBV6-3 and TRBJ2-4; D possibly matches TRBD1 or TRBD2 (5 bases each). The J call may be mistaken, given a closer DNA end match to TRBJ2-7. Germline lookup yields CDR1 MNHEY and CDR2 SVGEGT. The CDR3 loop spans 15 amino acids. CDR3: CASSTLFEGSNEQYF. CDR3 in DNA: TGTGCCAGCAGTACCCTCTTCGAGGGGAGTAACGAGCAGTACTTC.

J is TRBJ2-2 and V is TRBV6-5, with TRBD1 as a possible D gene (8 bases). V gave up 8 bases and J gave up 1 base, with 11 bases separating them. Germline lookup yields CDR1 MNHEY and CDR2 SVGAGI. CDR3 length: 14 residues. The CDR3 DNA sequence: TGTGCCAGCTACAGGGGGGGGAACACCGGGGAGCTGTTTTTT. This translates into CASYRGGNTGELFF.

The rearrangement joins TRBV20-1 to TRBJ2-7; 7 bases are shared with TRBD1. CDR3 length: 15 amino acids. V lost 5 bases, J lost 3 bases, and 13 bases stayed unmatched. Germline V gives CDR1 DFQATT, CDR2 SNEGSKA (reference sequence). The CDR3 nucleotides are TGCAGTGCTTCCCGTCCGACAGGGAATGTCTACGAGCAGTACTTC. It encodes CSASRPTGNVYEQYF.

This clonotype was seen more than once but under ten times. This chain uses TRBV12-3 or TRBV12-4 with TRBJ2-5; TRBD2 agrees at 15 bases. This CDR3 is built from 17 residues. The V and J ends lost 6 bases and 2 bases, in that order; junction bases with no gene match: 7. The CDR3 reads CASSLGLAGGPQETQYF. The CDR3 nucleotides read TGTGCCAGCAGCCTAGGACTAGCGGGAGGGCCACAAGAGACCCAGTACTTC.

The sample holds a few counts of this clonotype. The chain employs TRBV29-1 and TRBJ2-7, with D perhaps matching TRBD1 or TRBD2 (5 bases each). Trimming cost V 6 bases and J 3 bases, with 18 bases left between them. This CDR3 is 14 amino acids long. Germline CDR1 is SQVTM and CDR2 is ANQGSEA. The CDR3 region is CSVHGAGSGYEQYF. CDR3 DNA sequence: TGCAGCGTCCATGGGGCGGGTTCGGGCTACGAGCAGTACTTC.

The chain couples TRBV12-3 or TRBV12-4 to TRBJ2-5; D perhaps matches TRBD2 (6 bases). The V and J ends lost 6 bases and 11 bases respectively, with 25 bases between them. This CDR3 spans 15 amino acids. The CDR3 here is CASRPTGLEHNEQYF. In DNA, the CDR3 is TGTGCCAGCAGACCGACGGGACTCGAACACAATGAGCAGTACTTC.

The rearrangement uses TRBV4-1 and TRBJ2-5; no clear D gene. V was pared by 7 bases and J by 5 bases, with 14 bases between. There are 13 residues in the CDR3. The germline CDR1 and CDR2 sequences are MGHRA and YSYEKL. The CDR3 loop is CASMAPLEETQYF. The CDR3 DNA sequence: TGCGCCAGCATGGCGCCCCTTGAGGAGACCCAGTACTTC.

This chain uses TRBV5-6 with TRBJ2-5; 11 bases are a match to TRBD1. The trim removed 1 base at V and 1 base at J, leaving 3 bases unmatched. Germline loops: CDR1 SGHDT, CDR2 YYEEEE. The CDR3 runs 16 residues. CDR3: CASSLWGQGVQETQYF. DNA of the CDR3: TGTGCCAGCAGCTTGTGGGGACAGGGGGTCCAAGAGACCCAGTACTTC.

The chain links TRBV10-3 to TRBJ2-7; 7 bases match TRBD2. The J call may be wrong; the DNA end is better matched by TRBJ2-5. CDR1 is ENHRY, CDR2 SYGVKD, per germline. CDR3 length: 16 residues. The CDR3 loop is CAISPPGRAGEETQYF. The CDR3 DNA reads as TGTGCCATCAGCCCTCCAGGGCGGGCGGGGGAGGAGACCCAGTACTTC.

This clonotype has just one count. The CDR3 spells CASSQGPGGRYEQYF. Written as DNA, the CDR3 is TGCGCCAGCAGCCAAGGTCCGGGGGGGCGGTACGAGCAGTACTTC. V usage is TRBV4-3 and J usage is TRBJ2-7; TRBD2 agrees at 8 bases. The CDR3 spans 15 residues. V shed 1 base, J shed 4 bases, and the junction held 6 bases outside the gene matches. Germline CDR1 LGHNA, CDR2 YSLEER.

The V call is TRBV6-1, the J call TRBJ2-1; TRBD2 agrees at 7 bases. Germline V CDR1 and CDR2: MNHNS, SASEGT. The CDR3 contains 16 residues. The trim removed 3 bases at V and 6 bases at J, leaving 11 bases unmatched. Written as DNA, the CDR3 is TGTGCCAGCAGTGAGTGGGCGGGAGAAGTGGGCAATGAGCAGTTCTTC. Protein product: CASSEWAGEVGNEQFF.

This chain links TRBV29-1 with TRBJ2-3; TRBD1 matches 8 bases. The CDR3 has 15 amino acids. J gave up 0 bases and V 3 bases, and 5 bases lay outside the gene matches. Germline CDR1 is SQVTM and CDR2 is ANQGSEA. The CDR3 is CSVEKTGDSTDTQYF. The DNA for the CDR3 is TGCAGCGTTGAGAAGACAGGGGATAGCACAGATACGCAGTATTTT.

The rearrangement links TRBV29-1 to TRBJ1-6; D possibly corresponds to TRBD1 (5 bases). The ends were cut back, 7 bases at V and 7 bases at J, with 14 bases in the middle. The CDR3 runs to 13 residues. From germline, CDR1 is SQVTM and CDR2 ANQGSEA. The CDR3 protein is CSAAPGPNSPLHF. Written as DNA, the CDR3 is TGCAGCGCGGCACCGGGACCAAATTCACCCCTCCACTTT.

The rearrangement uses TRBV9 and TRBJ2-5; TRBD2 matches at 8 bases. Germline-derived CDR1 and CDR2 are SGDLS and YYNGEE. CDR3 length: 13 residues. With V trimmed by 6 bases and J by 11 bases, 12 bases remained unmatched. The DNA of the CDR3 is TGTGCCAGCAACGGGAGGGGATACAATGAGCAGTACTTC. Translating it yields CASNGRGYNEQYF.

This clonotype was found a few times. V usage is TRBV6-5 and J usage is TRBJ1-2; 8 positions match TRBD1. With V trimmed by 6 bases and J by 8 bases, 11 bases remained unmatched. This CDR3 comprises 14 residues. Germline V gene sequence: CDR1 MNHEY, CDR2 SVGAGI. The CDR3 bases are TGTGCCAGCAGCCACGACAGGGGAGTAGAGGGCTACACCTTC. This translates into CASSHDRGVEGYTF.

The table lists this clonotype with a few counts. The rearrangement uses TRBV12-3 or TRBV12-4 and TRBJ1-4; a weak D match, TRBD1 (5 bases). Deletions cut 8 bases from V and 8 bases from J, with 21 bases between. This CDR3 has 15 amino acids. Here the CDR3 DNA reads TGTGCCAGCCGCCTTCGGGGGTCGGTCTCGGAAAAACTGTTTTTT. Residues: CASRLRGSVSEKLFF.

The sample holds a few counts of this clonotype. The chain employs TRBV12-3 or TRBV12-4 and TRBJ1-5; possibly TRBD1 for D (5 bases). There are 13 residues in the CDR3. V was clipped by 5 bases and J by 5 bases, with 10 bases between them. This CDR3 reads CASSMTEDQPQHF. The CDR3 nucleotides are TGTGCCAGCAGTATGACAGAAGATCAGCCCCAGCATTTT.

J is TRBJ2-7 and V is TRBV4-3; 13 bases are a match to TRBD2. The assigned J gene may be wrong: the sequence end matches TRBJ2-5 better. Germline CDR1 is LGHNA and CDR2 is YSLEER. The CDR3 totals 18 residues. CDR3 region: CASSQEPTSGGARETQYF. The CDR3 coding sequence is TGCGCCAGCAGCCAAGAGCCTACTAGCGGGGGGGCCAGAGAGACCCAGTACTTC.